The rows below give T cell receptor beta chains drawn from one sample of a study of control samples from healthy donors and cancer patients. Method: immunoSEQ multiplex PCR; TCRdb's copy keeps in-frame clones and lacks some. The sample shows 70,000 to 80,000 clones, about four fifths of them seen only once. The specimen sequenced was blood. Receptor source: a man aged 45-65 years in good health. Each CDR3 is given with its conserved first and last residue. D genes are given only for firm matches. Clone size is not always given. Where it is, it says once, few, many or a class for expanded clones.

TRBV30,TRBD2,TRBJ2-1,.,TGTGCCTGTGGATTATATTCGGGAGGGTTCAGCAATGAGCAGTTCTTC,CACGLYSGGFSNEQFF
TRBV7-2,TRBD2,TRBJ2-1,.,TGTGCCAGCACCCAAACCGGGACTAGTGTCAATGAGCAGTTCTTC,CASTQTGTSVNEQFF
TRBV6-5,TRBD1,TRBJ1-2,once,TGTGCCAGCAGATACGGGACAGGGATCTATGGCTACACCTTC,CASRYGTGIYGYTF
TRBV19,.,TRBJ2-4,.,TGTGCCAGTAGTATAGGAGGTCTAGCCGGAGCCAAAAACATTCAGTACTTC,CASSIGGLAGAKNIQYF
TRBV10-1,TRBD1,TRBJ2-7,.,TGCGCCAGCATATTCCGGGACAGGGGTTGTAACGAGCAGTACTTC,CASIFRDRGCNEQYF
TRBV7-9,.,TRBJ2-3,.,TGTGCCAGCAGCTTCTCTAGCGAAACGCAGTATTTT,CASSFSSETQYF
TRBV24-1,.,TRBJ2-7,.,TGTGCCACCAGTGATTTTCACCGGGTGTTGGACGAGCAGTACTTC,CATSDFHRVLDEQYF
TRBV7-2,.,TRBJ1-5,.,TGTGCCAGCAGCTTTCAAAAGAGCGAGCCCCAGCATTTT,CASSFQKSEPQHF
TRBV7-2,.,TRBJ1-3,.,TGTGCCAGCAGCTTAGTCACAGGGAGCTCTGGAAACACCATATATTTT,CASSLVTGSSGNTIYF
TRBV5-1,.,TRBJ2-3,.,TGCGCCAGCAGCCCCGGACTGGCGCCTGATACGCAGTATTTT,CASSPGLAPDTQYF
TRBV24-1,.,TRBJ2-7,.,TGTGCCACCAGTGATTCCGGTACCCCCTACGAGCAGTACTTC,CATSDSGTPYEQYF
TRBV24-1,.,TRBJ2-3,.,TGTGCCACCAGTGATTTCCAGGACAGCCCAGATACGCAGTATTTT,CATSDFQDSPDTQYF
TRBV5-1,TRBD1,TRBJ1-1,.,TGCGCCAGCAGCCCAACAGGGGAGACTGAAGCTTTCTTT,CASSPTGETEAFF
TRBV4-2,.,TRBJ1-4,.,TGTGCCAGCAGCCAAGGCCTCGATGAAAAACTGTTTTTT,CASSQGLDEKLFF
TRBV7-6,TRBD1,TRBJ2-2,.,TGTGCCAGCAGCCCCGACAGGGGGCTCAGGGAGCTGTTTTTT,CASSPDRGLRELFF
TRBV2,.,TRBJ2-7,.,TGTGCCAGCAGGGCGAGGGCGAGCTCCTACGAGCAGTACTTC,CASRARASSYEQYF
TRBV5-1,.,TRBJ2-7,.,TGCGCCAGCAGCTTGGCCGGTGGCACCACCTACGAGCAGTACTTC,CASSLAGGTTYEQYF
TRBV11-3,.,TRBJ2-3,few,TGTGCCACCGCGGACCGGTTGGGAGATACGCAGTATTTT,CATADRLGDTQYF
TRBV27,.,TRBJ1-2,.,TGTGCCAGCAGTTTAGGGGCCTATAACTATGGCTACACCTTC,CASSLGAYNYGYTF
TRBV15,TRBD1,TRBJ1-2,.,TGTGCCACCAGCAGAGGGGGACAGGGTTCTGGCTACACCTTC,CATSRGGQGSGYTF
TRBV19,TRBD1,TRBJ1-1,.,TGTGCCAGTGGTCGGACAGGGGGCTACACTGAAGCTTTCTTT,CASGRTGGYTEAFF
TRBV10-3,TRBD1,TRBJ2-6,.,TGTGCCATCAGTGAGCGGACAGGGCCCTCTGGGGCCAACGTCCTGACTTTC,CAISERTGPSGANVLTF
TRBV11-2,TRBD2,TRBJ2-1,.,TGTGCCAGCAGCTTTGCGGGAGAGACCTACAATGAGCAGTTCTTC,CASSFAGETYNEQFF
TRBV2,.,TRBJ2-7,.,TGTGCCAGCAGTGTCCAGGGACTCTCCTACGAGCAGTACTTC,CASSVQGLSYEQYF
TRBV10-3,TRBD1,TRBJ2-7,few,TGTGCCATCAGTAGGGCCGGGACAGGGGATTACGAGCAGTACTTC,CAISRAGTGDYEQYF
TRBV7-8,.,TRBJ2-7,.,TGTGCCAGCAGCTTACAGACGGGCTACTCCTACGAGCAGTACTTC,CASSLQTGYSYEQYF
TRBV30,.,TRBJ2-1,.,TGTGCCTGGACCCTTGGACAGCGAAGAGACAATGAGCAGTTCTTC,CAWTLGQRRDNEQFF
TRBV10-3,TRBD1,TRBJ1-5,few,TGTGCCATCAGTTCTACCGGGACAGGGGTTCAGCCCCAGCATTTT,CAISSTGTGVQPQHF
TRBV4-3,TRBD2,TRBJ2-7,.,TGCGCCAGCAGCCAACGGGTGGGGACTAGCGGGGCCACCTACGAGCAGTACTTC,CASSQRVGTSGATYEQYF
TRBV4-3,TRBD1,TRBJ1-1,.,TGCGCCAGCAGCCAAGGCAGGGGGGCGGCTGAAGCTTTCTTT,CASSQGRGAAEAFF
TRBV11-2,TRBD2,TRBJ2-5,.,TGTGCCAGCGCAACGACCGGGGGGGAGACCCAGTACTTC,CASATTGGETQYF
TRBV19,.,TRBJ2-7,.,TGTGCCAGTAGTACGGGGGGCAAGAGCTCCTACGAGCAGTACTTC,CASSTGGKSSYEQYF
TRBV24-1,TRBD1,TRBJ2-5,few,TGTGCCACCAGTAAGGGGGCATTAGAGACCCAGTACTTC,CATSKGALETQYF